Below, 24 T cell receptor beta chains from the same sample are listed, as sequenced in a study of regulatory T cells in long-lasting Graves disease. Assembly of TCR beta libraries relied on iRepertoire HTBI primers together with Arm-PCR of CDR3 regions. MiXCR, run by TCRdb on the multiplex PCR reads, gives a single entry per CDR3 protein. The table has 300,000 to 400,000 distinct CDR3 sequences, around 20% seen once. Time point meaning: persistent/refractory GD, antithyroid drugs over 5 years with positive TRAb. The TCR library was made from RNA extracted from PBMCs. Specimen: peripheral blood mononuclear cells (PBMCs), collected when the disease was refractory, from a patient treated with antithyroid drugs. Receptors originate from a female donor with Graves disease.

V is TRBV7-9 and J is TRBJ1-3; D is undetermined. This CDR3 region has 16 residues. In germline, CDR1 is SEHNR, CDR2 FQNEAQ (reference sequence). Trimming removed 6 bases at V and 0 bases at J, with 15 bases between. This CDR3 reads CASSHLTAFSGNTIYF. The CDR3 region has the DNA TGTGCCAGCAGTCATCTGACCGCTTTCTCTGGAAACACCATATATTTT.

V usage is TRBV7-6 and J usage is TRBJ2-5; 7 nucleotides align to TRBD2. J was trimmed by 5 bases and V by 5 bases; bases with no gene match: 11. CDR1 SGHVS and CDR2 FNYEAQ come from the germline V gene. The CDR3 runs to 15 residues. CDR3 nucleotide sequence: TGTGCCAGCAGCAAATTCACTGGGGGGGGGGAGACCCAGTACTTC. It encodes CASSKFTGGGETQYF. Based on the CDR3 plus reference TRBV7-6 and TRBJ2-5, the full variable domain is GAGVSQSPRYKVTKRGQDVALRCDPISGHVSLYWYRQALGQGPEFLTYFNYEAQQDKSGLPNDRFSAERPEGSISTLTIQRTEQRDSAMYRCASSKFTGGGETQYFGPGTRLLVL.

This clonotype was counted ten times or more. This chain links TRBV20-1 with TRBJ1-4; 9 bases agree with TRBD1. This CDR3 comprises 13 residues. The germline V gene encodes CDR1 DFQATT and CDR2 SNEGSKA (reference sequence). J gave up 8 bases and V 7 bases, and 8 bases lay outside the gene matches. CDR3 in amino acids: CSVPGQGREKLFF. The CDR3 region has the DNA TGCAGTGTTCCGGGACAGGGCCGCGAAAAACTGTTTTTT.

The gene calls are TRBV29-1 and TRBJ1-2; a possible D gene is TRBD1 (5 bases). This CDR3 region has 13 residues. V lost 4 bases and J 0 bases, leaving 9 bases between the germline ends. Germline V gives CDR1 SQVTM, CDR2 ANQGSEA. The CDR3 here is CSVGGRANYGYTF. CDR3 sequence (DNA): TGCAGCGTTGGGGGCAGGGCTAACTATGGCTACACCTTC.

This CDR3 reads CASSFFGPAKGFTF. CDR3 DNA: TGTGCCAGCAGTTTTTTTGGGCCAGCAAAAGGTTTCACCTTC. This rearrangement joins TRBV27 to TRBJ1-2; D is unclear. Looked up from germline, CDR1 is MNHEY and CDR2 is SMNVEV (reference sequence). Trimming pared 3 bases from V and 13 bases from J, leaving 21 bases between. This CDR3 contains 14 residues.

This clonotype was seen at least ten times. This sequence joins TRBV18 and TRBJ2-5; D not resolved. Germline values: CDR1 KGHSH, CDR2 LQKENI. CDR3 length equals 14 residues. The V end was cut by 6 bases, the J end by 3 bases, with 14 bases between. In nucleotides, the CDR3 is TGTGCCAGCTCCCCCGAGGTGAAAAAAGAGACCCAGTACTTC. This encodes CASSPEVKKETQYF.

Many counts were recorded for this clonotype. The chain recombines TRBV28 with TRBJ2-2; 7 nucleotides agree with TRBD1. V was clipped by 4 bases and J by 4 bases; unmatched bases: 9. The CDR3 has 16 amino acids. CDR1 MDHEN and CDR2 SYDVKM come from the germline V gene. CDR3 loop: CASSSTGTAITGELFF. The CDR3 DNA sequence: TGTGCCAGCAGTTCCACCGGGACAGCTATCACCGGGGAGCTGTTTTTT.

This clonotype has ten or more counts. The CDR3 loop is CASSLGLVMNTEAFF. DNA for the CDR3: TGTGCCAGCAGTCTAGGACTCGTCATGAACACTGAAGCTTTCTTT. This sequence joins TRBV6-1 and TRBJ1-1; no reliable D call. Germline CDR1 MNHNS, CDR2 SASEGT. The CDR3 is made up of 15 amino acids. V lost 5 bases and J 0 bases, leaving 13 bases between the germline ends.

This clonotype was detected ten times or more. The J gene is TRBJ2-7, the V gene TRBV11-1; D possibly matches TRBD1 or TRBD2 (7 bases each). Trimming removed 8 bases from V and 5 bases from J, with 13 bases in between. This CDR3 contains 12 residues. CDR1 SGHAT and CDR2 FQDESV come from the germline V gene (reference sequence). CDR3 residues: CASGRGPNEQYF. The CDR3 DNA sequence: TGTGCCAGCGGGAGGGGGCCCAACGAGCAGTACTTC.

The rearrangement uses TRBV30 and TRBJ2-7, with a tentative D call TRBD2 (5 bases). Germline CDR1 and CDR2: GTSNPN and SVGIG (reference sequence). Trimming removed 1 base from V and 3 bases from J, with 16 bases in between. CDR3 length: 15 residues. The CDR3 loop is CAWSAGLPTYYEQYF. The DNA for the CDR3 is TGTGCCTGGAGTGCCGGACTGCCGACATACTACGAGCAGTACTTC.

This clonotype was detected many times. This chain links TRBV20-1 with TRBJ2-4, with D hard to call. The V gene lost 3 bases and the J gene lost 3 bases, with 12 bases spanning the gap. The CDR3 length is 14 residues. CDR1 DFQATT and CDR2 SNEGSKA come from the germline V gene (reference sequence). The chain's CDR3 is CSARRPFGKNIQYF. CDR3 nucleotides: TGCAGTGCTAGGAGGCCCTTTGGCAAAAACATTCAGTACTTC.

V is TRBV5-1 and J is TRBJ1-1, with TRBD1 identical over 8 bases. The CDR3 consists of 16 residues. Germline lookup yields CDR1 SGHRS and CDR2 YFSETQ. The trim removed 4 bases at V and 0 bases at J, leaving 8 bases unmatched. CDR3 protein: CASSPWTGRMNTEAFF. The CDR3 nucleotides read TGCGCCAGCAGCCCCTGGACAGGGCGCATGAACACTGAAGCTTTCTTT.

This clonotype was seen only a few times. V and J are TRBV24-1 and TRBJ2-1; 8 bases map to TRBD2. The CDR3 extends over 16 amino acids. J gave up 2 bases and V 2 bases, and 4 bases lay outside the gene matches. CDR1 is KGHDR and CDR2 is SFDVKD in the germline V gene. CDR3 DNA: TGTGCCACCAGTGATTCGACTAGCGTGCCCTACAATGAGCAGTTCTTC. Encoded protein: CATSDSTSVPYNEQFF.

The chain carries TRBV7-6 and TRBJ2-7; weak D call: TRBD1 (6 bases). This CDR3 is built from 15 residues. Germline CDR1 reads SGHVS; CDR2 reads FNYEAQ. V lost 5 bases, J lost 3 bases, and 17 bases lay in between. The CDR3 bases are TGTGCCAGCAGCCCAAACCGGGACACCCTCTACGAGCAGTACTTC. Amino acids: CASSPNRDTLYEQYF.

This clonotype came up many times. No DNA is shown, since the ends of the CDR3 on it are uncertain; the CDR3 is the one TCRdb lists. This sequence joins TRBV12-3 or TRBV12-4 and TRBJ1-5; the DNA was not used to check the table's D call, TRBD1. With termini counted, the CDR3 has 15 amino acids. CDR3 residues: CASSFRARANQPQHF.

This clonotype has a count of ten or more. V gene TRBV2 combines with J gene TRBJ2-2; maybe TRBD1 (6 bases). Germline-derived CDR1 and CDR2 are SNHLY and FYNNEI. The CDR3 sequence is 13 residues long. V was shortened by 4 bases and J by 4 bases, with 7 bases between the two germline ends. The CDR3 bases are TGTGCCAGCAGTGTACAGGGCACCGGGGAGCTGTTTTTT. Its protein product is CASSVQGTGELFF.

This clonotype was counted at least ten times. V gene TRBV2 combines with J gene TRBJ1-1, with D maybe TRBD1 (6 bases). The V gene lost 6 bases and the J gene lost 0 bases, with 11 bases spanning the gap. The CDR3 runs to 14 residues. Germline CDR1 and CDR2: SNHLY and FYNNEI. The CDR3 sequence is CASRDSFMNTEAFF. Here the CDR3 DNA reads TGTGCCAGCAGGGACAGTTTCATGAACACTGAAGCTTTCTTT.

In its sample, this clonotype was seen many times. V and J are TRBV6-2 or TRBV6-3 and TRBJ1-2; D remains ambiguous. The CDR3 has 10 residues. V lost 5 bases, J lost 5 bases, and 3 bases lay in between. The germline V gene encodes CDR1 MNHEY and CDR2 SVGEGT. This CDR3 is CASSQYGYTF. CDR3 bases: TGTGCCAGCAGTCAGTATGGCTACACCTTC.

This clonotype was observed many times. The gene calls are TRBV11-2 and TRBJ1-2, with D possibly TRBD1 on 6 matching bases. The V and J ends lost 2 bases and 6 bases respectively, with 19 bases between them. CDR3 length equals 16 residues. Germline values: CDR1 SGHAT, CDR2 FQNNGV. The CDR3 bases are TGTGCCAGCAGCTTAACCGCTGCTGGGACAAGTAATGGCTACACCTTC. It codes for CASSLTAAGTSNGYTF.

The genes are TRBV19 and TRBJ2-7, with 7 bases lining up with TRBD2. CDR1 is LNHDA, CDR2 SQIVND, per germline (reference sequence). CDR3 length: 15 residues. The trim removed 6 bases at V and 5 bases at J, leaving 13 bases unmatched. The CDR3 sequence: CASRRERGGYDEQYF. As DNA, the CDR3 is TGTGCCAGTAGGCGGGAGAGGGGAGGCTACGACGAGCAGTACTTC.

This clonotype was seen at least ten times. J is TRBJ2-7 and V is TRBV4-1, with 10 positions matching TRBD2. The ends lost 4 bases at V and 2 bases at J; junction bases unmatched: 2. The germline V gene has CDR1 MGHRA and CDR2 YSYEKL. The CDR3 sequence is 14 residues long. The CDR3 DNA follows: TGCGCCAGCAGCCGGACTAGCGGAACCTACGAGCAGTACTTC. Its translation is CASSRTSGTYEQYF.

This clonotype was seen ten or more times. The chain has TRBV11-2 and TRBJ2-2; D perhaps matches TRBD2 (7 bases). Germline values: CDR1 SGHAT, CDR2 FQNNGV. The CDR3 extends over 17 amino acids. V was clipped by 3 bases and J by 6 bases, with 20 bases between them. The CDR3 protein is CASSFLISGGPSGELFF. The CDR3 DNA follows: TGTGCCAGCAGCTTTCTTATATCGGGGGGCCCGTCCGGGGAGCTGTTTTTT.

This sequence joins TRBV6-1 and TRBJ2-7; D remains unclear. Germline CDR1 MNHNS, CDR2 SASEGT. The CDR3 is 13 amino acids. V lost 6 bases, J lost 7 bases, and 16 bases lay in between. CDR3 in amino acids: CASSLTPTYEQYF. DNA for the CDR3: TGTGCCAGCAGCCTAACCCCGACGTATGAGCAGTACTTC.

This clonotype came up a few times. The gene calls are TRBV29-1 and TRBJ1-2, with a tentative D call TRBD1 (5 bases). CDR1 is SQVTM and CDR2 is ANQGSEA in the germline V gene. The CDR3 spans 14 residues. V lost 8 bases and J lost 8, with 24 bases in between. CDR3 loop: CSTIPSGLFEGYTF. The CDR3 DNA reads TGCAGCACTATACCCTCAGGGTTGTTTGAGGGCTACACCTTC.